These T cell receptor beta chains were read from a single sample in a study of shared clonotypes between healthy human individuals. Generated by immunoSEQ multiplex PCR, the TCRdb table keeps only in-frame clones and is missing some. This table has a few million clones, around 95% appearing once. The specimen sequenced was naive CD4+ T cells sorted from blood. The source is a man aged 18 to 30 in good health. Both conserved end residues are part of each CDR3. D genes are given only for firm matches. Clone size is not always given. Where it is, it says once, few, many or a class for expanded clones.

D gene	V gene	clone size	CDR3 protein
TRBD1	TRBV9	-	CASSVGQGVNTEAFF
-	TRBV5-4	-	CASSLEGLSSYEQYF
-	TRBV30	-	CACPAEGGNQPQHF
TRBD2	TRBV5-4	-	CASSLAAGSTDTQYF
-	TRBV6-5	-	CASSPYRDPAYEQYF
TRBD1	TRBV10-2	few	CASFDRDNSPLHF
-	TRBV15	-	CATSRGEIYGQYF
-	TRBV28	once	CASGRLQDPNQPQHF
-	TRBV7-9	-	CATEETVSYEQYF
-	TRBV19	-	CASNRRAGEKLFF
TRBD1	TRBV5-1	once	CASSPRDRAYEQYF
-	TRBV1	-	CTSSQDCTGGASYEQYF
-	TRBV2	-	CASSSRTGKETQYF
-	TRBV7-9	-	CASSAVLVGYEQYF
-	TRBV10-3	-	CAISEGQVDTQYF
TRBD1	TRBV5-1	-	CASSLRATGGGPNEKLFF
-	TRBV10-3	-	CAISIPGREYEQYF
-	TRBV2	-	CASGPAREQYF
-	TRBV6-5	-	CASNRGGNYGYTF
TRBD2	TRBV10-1	-	CASSVNSGRGTDTQYF
TRBD1	TRBV18	-	CASSPQGASNQPQHF
TRBD1	TRBV4-1	few	CASSQTDRPNSPLHF
-	TRBV6-6	-	CASSGWGEQYF
-	TRBV19	-	CASSIYGGPYEQYF
-	TRBV7-2	-	CASSLHPGPGGNIQYF
TRBD1	TRBV5-1	-	CASSLAVVGQGHGYTF
-	TRBV2	once	CASSVSFMNTEAFF
-	TRBV5-6	-	CASSDRSPNYGYTF
-	TRBV7-2	-	CASSLNSFLNQPQHF
-	TRBV12-5	-	CASGLEFSVSGNTIYF
TRBD1	TRBV5-1	-	CASGTGGFNEKLFF
TRBD1	TRBV5-1	-	CASSQGGLDRDYEQYF
-	TRBV28	-	CASSLNAIGSSYEQYF
TRBD1	TRBV7-2	-	CASSSTGADTQYF
-	TRBV25-1	-	CASPLAQGRLYEQYF
TRBD1	TRBV7-8	-	CASSQQGPNSPLHF
TRBD1	TRBV6-5	once	CASSTGTGTEQYF
TRBD2	TRBV10-1	-	CASSENGRGGTGELFF
-	TRBV18	-	CASSRPGPSTDTQYF
-	TRBV6-1	-	CASSERLTSSYF
TRBD2	TRBV13	-	CASSRTGGFTDTQYF
-	TRBV5-1	-	CASSLDAGVSYEQYF
TRBD1	TRBV5-4	-	CASSGDRGPSLEQYF
TRBD1	TRBV6-6	-	CASSDPGQGRSYEQYF
-	TRBV5-6	-	CASSLTETHTF
TRBD1	TRBV27	-	CASRGSGQGITEAFF
-	TRBV15	-	CATSWRIGPLSNQPQHF
-	TRBV5-1	-	CASSLDGSVGEQYF
-	TRBV5-4	-	CASSLNTEAFF
TRBD1	TRBV5-1	-	CASSGYGQGRETQYF
-	TRBV11-2	-	CASSLRGSYNEQFF
TRBD2	TRBV11-3	once	CASSSGGTSGANVLTF
TRBD1	TRBV4-1	-	CASSQGYRGYNEQFF
-	TRBV15	once	CATSRHRDGSYGYTF
-	TRBV7-9	-	CASSLARGRGEQYF